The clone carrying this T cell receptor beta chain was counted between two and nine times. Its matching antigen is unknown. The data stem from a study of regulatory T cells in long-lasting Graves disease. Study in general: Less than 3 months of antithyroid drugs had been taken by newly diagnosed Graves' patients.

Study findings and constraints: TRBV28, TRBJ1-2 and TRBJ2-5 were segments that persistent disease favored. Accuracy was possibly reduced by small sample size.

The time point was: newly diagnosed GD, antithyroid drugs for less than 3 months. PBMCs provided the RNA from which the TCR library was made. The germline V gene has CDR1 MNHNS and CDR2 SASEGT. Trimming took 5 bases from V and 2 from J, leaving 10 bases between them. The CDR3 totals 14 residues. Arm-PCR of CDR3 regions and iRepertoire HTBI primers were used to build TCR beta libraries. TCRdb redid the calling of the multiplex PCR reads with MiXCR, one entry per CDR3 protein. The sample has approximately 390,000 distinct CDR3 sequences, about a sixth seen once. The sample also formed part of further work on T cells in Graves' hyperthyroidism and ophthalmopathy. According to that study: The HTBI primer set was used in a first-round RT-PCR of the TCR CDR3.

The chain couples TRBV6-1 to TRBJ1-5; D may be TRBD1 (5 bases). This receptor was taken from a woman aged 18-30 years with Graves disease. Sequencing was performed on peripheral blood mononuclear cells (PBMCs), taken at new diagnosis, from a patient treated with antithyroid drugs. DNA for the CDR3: TGTGCCAGCAGTCCTTGGGGCCGCAATCAGCCCCAGCATTTT. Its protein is CASSPWGRNQPQHF.